A single sample gave rise to the 18 T cell receptor beta chains below, sequenced in a study of shared clonotypes between healthy human individuals. Here immunoSEQ multiplex PCR was the method, and the copy in TCRdb shows in-frame clones only, minus some. This sample has roughly 490,000 clones, with around 80% found just once. The sample consisted of PBMCs. The receptors were gathered from a middle-aged woman in good health. Some clones in this sample may be carry-over from other donors' samples.

The chain employs TRBV29-1 and TRBJ2-5; possibly TRBD2 for D (7 bases). This CDR3 is built from 14 residues. Germline V CDR1 and CDR2: SQVTM, ANQGSEA. V lost 4 bases and J 5 bases, leaving 17 bases between the germline ends. The DNA of the CDR3 is TGCAGCGTTGGGTTGGGGGGGCGCGATGAGACCCAGTACTTC. It translates to CSVGLGGRDETQYF. The whole variable domain, remainder taken from reference TRBV29-1 and TRBJ2-5, is SAVISQKPSRDICQRGTSLTIQCQVDSQVTMMFWYRQQPGQSLTLIATANQGSEATYESGFVIDKFPISRPNLTFSTLTVSNMSPEDSSIYLCSVGLGGRDETQYFGPGTRLLVL.

V is TRBV9 and J is TRBJ2-3; D possibly corresponds to TRBD2 (6 bases). The CDR3 is 16 residues long. The germline CDR1 and CDR2 sequences are SGDLS and YYNGEE. Trimming left V 4 bases short and J 0 bases short, with 15 bases between. DNA of the CDR3: TGTGCCAGCAGCCGACGCGAAGGGACTAGCACAGATACGCAGTATTTT. Protein: CASSRREGTSTDTQYF.

The chain carries TRBV4-2 and TRBJ2-1; D is undetermined. This CDR3 comprises 12 residues. V gave up 0 bases and J gave up 8 bases, with 5 bases separating them. Germline V CDR1 and CDR2: LGHNA, YNFKEQ. The CDR3 reads CASSQESDEQFF. CDR3 in DNA: TGTGCCAGCAGCCAAGAGTCGGATGAGCAGTTCTTC.

This chain uses TRBV28 with TRBJ2-2, with 9 bases matching TRBD2. Per the germline V gene, CDR1 is MDHEN and CDR2 is SYDVKM. The CDR3 contains 16 residues. Germline trimming cut 6 bases from V and 0 bases from J; bases unmatched to any gene: 5. CDR3 sequence: CASRIRLAANTGELFF. The CDR3 DNA follows: TGTGCCAGCAGAATAAGACTAGCGGCGAACACCGGGGAGCTGTTTTTT.

The chain combines TRBV27 with TRBJ2-3, with D possibly being TRBD1 or TRBD2 (6 bases each). From germline, CDR1 is MNHEY and CDR2 SMNVEV (reference sequence). This CDR3 contains 15 residues. The V gene lost 7 bases and the J gene lost 1 base, with 15 bases spanning the gap. CDR3 protein: CASTLGGAGTDTQYF. The CDR3 nucleotides read TGTGCCAGCACCCTCGGGGGCGCGGGCACAGATACGCAGTATTTT.

V usage is TRBV30 and J usage is TRBJ2-5; no definite D call. The V and J ends lost 0 bases and 3 bases respectively, with 11 bases between them. The CDR3 length is 14 residues. Per the germline V gene, CDR1 is GTSNPN and CDR2 is SVGIG (reference sequence). CDR3 residues: CAWSVGFAKETQYF. For the CDR3, the DNA is TGTGCCTGGAGTGTCGGGTTCGCCAAAGAGACCCAGTACTTC.

The genes are TRBV11-2 and TRBJ2-7, with TRBD1 matching 7 bases. CDR1 is SGHAT and CDR2 is FQNNGV in the germline V gene. This CDR3 contains 14 residues. The V and J ends lost 5 bases and 0 bases, in that order; junction bases with no gene match: 4. CDR3 sequence (DNA): TGTGCCAGCAGCCCGGACAGGAGCTCCTACGAGCAGTACTTC. It codes for CASSPDRSSYEQYF.

The V gene is TRBV18, the J gene TRBJ2-5, with D unclear. Judging by the DNA end, TRBJ2-7 fits better; the J call may be wrong. From germline, CDR1 is KGHSH and CDR2 LQKENI. This CDR3 has 13 residues. CDR3 loop: CASSPQRNYEQYF. For the CDR3, the DNA is TGTGCCAGCTCACCACAAAGGAATTACGAGCAGTACTTC.

The V gene is TRBV7-9, the J gene TRBJ2-7; D not certain. The germline V and J ends were trimmed by 6 bases and 2 bases, with 11 bases remaining between them. CDR1 is SEHNR, CDR2 FQNEAQ, per germline (reference sequence). The CDR3 is made up of 13 amino acids. DNA for the CDR3: TGTGCCAGCAGGAAGGACCCGGCCTACGAGCAGTACTTC. It encodes CASRKDPAYEQYF.

J is TRBJ1-2 and V is TRBV28; 10 nucleotides line up with TRBD1. In germline, CDR1 is MDHEN, CDR2 SYDVKM. The junction had 6 bases not matched to a gene; V was cut back by 7 bases and J by 7 bases. The CDR3 is made up of 13 amino acids. The CDR3 spells CASIRDRGGGYTF. DNA for the CDR3: TGTGCCAGCATTAGGGACAGGGGTGGTGGCTACACCTTC.

V gene TRBV10-3 combines with J gene TRBJ1-1, with D possibly TRBD1 on 5 matching bases. CDR3 size: 13 residues. Germline CDR1 ENHRY, CDR2 SYGVKD. V was cut by 5 bases and J by 0 bases, with 7 bases left in between. The CDR3 reads CAISRQLNTEAFF. CDR3 nucleotides: TGTGCCATCAGTCGACAGCTGAACACTGAAGCTTTCTTT.

The V and J genes are TRBV28 and TRBJ1-1; no clear D. V was trimmed by 8 bases and J by 3 bases, leaving 16 bases between them. This CDR3 has 14 residues. Germline V CDR1 and CDR2: MDHEN, SYDVKM. The DNA of the CDR3 is TGTGCCAGCGGGAAGCGAGGGTATTACACTGAAGCTTTCTTT. Translated, it gives CASGKRGYYTEAFF.

The V gene is TRBV18, the J gene TRBJ1-1; TRBD1 is a possible D gene (5 bases). CDR1 and CDR2 (germline): KGHSH, LQKENI. The CDR3 runs 12 residues. The V end lost 5 bases, the J end lost 7 bases, and 11 bases lay between the germline ends. The CDR3 bases are TGTGCCAGCTCAACCGGGACGAGTGAAGCTTTCTTT. Its protein product is CASSTGTSEAFF.

The gene calls are TRBV2 and TRBJ2-7; D may be TRBD2 (5 bases). Deletions cut 4 bases from V and 6 bases from J, with 13 bases between. The CDR3 length is 13 residues. CDR1 and CDR2 from the germline V gene are SNHLY and FYNNEI. Here the CDR3 reads CASSGRNEGEQYF. CDR3 bases: TGTGCCAGCAGTGGCCGCAACGAGGGCGAGCAGTACTTC.

The gene calls are TRBV5-1 and TRBJ2-1, with 14 bases lining up with TRBD2. CDR3 length: 18 residues. After removal of 4 bases from V and 4 bases from J, the junction contained 10 bases not matched to a gene. Germline V gene data show CDR1 as SGHRS and CDR2 as YFSETQ. DNA of the CDR3: TGCGCCAGCAGCAAGGAGACTAGCGGGAGGGCCGGTTACAATGAGCAGTTCTTC. Amino acid sequence: CASSKETSGRAGYNEQFF.

The chain employs TRBV27 and TRBJ2-7; D is possibly TRBD1 (5 bases). This CDR3 comprises 16 residues. Trimming removed 5 bases from V and 7 bases from J, with 24 bases in between. Germline assignment: CDR1 MNHEY and CDR2 SMNVEV (reference sequence). The CDR3 sequence is CASSPIQTAGPDEQYF. CDR3 nucleotides: TGTGCCAGCAGTCCCATCCAGACAGCAGGGCCGGATGAGCAGTACTTC.

V gene TRBV29-1 combines with J gene TRBJ1-2; TRBD1 aligns across 8 bases. Germline-derived CDR1 and CDR2 are SQVTM and ANQGSEA. The junction had 8 bases not matched to a gene; V was cut back by 1 base and J by 7 bases. CDR3 size: 14 residues. DNA for the CDR3: TGCAGCGTTGAAGGGCAGGGGGCGCGGAGTGGCTACACCTTC. As protein: CSVEGQGARSGYTF.

This chain links TRBV6-1 with TRBJ2-3, with D hard to call. V was clipped by 7 bases and J by 1 base, with 9 bases between them. CDR3 length: 13 residues. CDR1 is MNHNS and CDR2 is SASEGT in the germline V gene. CDR3 bases: TGTGCCAGCATGGTGGGTGGCACAGATACGCAGTATTTT. Translating gives CASMVGGTDTQYF.